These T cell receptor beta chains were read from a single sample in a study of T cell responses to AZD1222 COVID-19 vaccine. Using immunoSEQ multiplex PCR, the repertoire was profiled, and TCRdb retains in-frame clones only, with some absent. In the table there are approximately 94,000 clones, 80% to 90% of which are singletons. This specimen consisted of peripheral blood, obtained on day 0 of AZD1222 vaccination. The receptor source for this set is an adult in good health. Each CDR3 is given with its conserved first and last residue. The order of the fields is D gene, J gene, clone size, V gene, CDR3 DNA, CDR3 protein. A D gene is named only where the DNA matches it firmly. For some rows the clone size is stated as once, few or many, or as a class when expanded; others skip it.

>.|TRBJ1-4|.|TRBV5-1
TGCGCCAGCAGCTTGGCCCCGCCGCGGTCTAATGAAAAACTGTTTTTT
CASSLAPPRSNEKLFF
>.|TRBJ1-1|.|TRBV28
TGTGCCACCAACCCGGGGGCTGAAGCTTTCTTT
CATNPGAEAFF
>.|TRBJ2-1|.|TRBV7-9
TGTGCCAGCAGCTTAGGGTTGTCCAAAAGCAATGAGCAGTTCTTC
CASSLGLSKSNEQFF
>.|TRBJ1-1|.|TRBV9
TGTGCCAGCAGCGTAGCTTTGAACACTGAAGCTTTCTTT
CASSVALNTEAFF
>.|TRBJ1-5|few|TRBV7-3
TGTGCCAGCACCCCCGTGGAGGGGCAGCCCCAGCATTTT
CASTPVEGQPQHF
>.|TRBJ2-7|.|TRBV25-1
TGTGCCAGCAAGTTAAACACCTACGAGCAGTACTTC
CASKLNTYEQYF
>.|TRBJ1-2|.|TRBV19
TGTGCCAGTACCCAACTACTCGGACGGATATATGGCTACACCTTC
CASTQLLGRIYGYTF
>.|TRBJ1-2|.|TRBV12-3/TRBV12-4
TGTGCCAGCAGTCCGGACGAAAGAAAGGGCTACACCTTC
CASSPDERKGYTF
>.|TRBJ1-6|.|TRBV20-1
TGCAGTGCTAGTTCAGTCCCAGATTCACCCCTCCACTTT
CSASSVPDSPLHF
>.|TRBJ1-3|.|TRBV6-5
TGTGCCAGCAGGGAGAGTTTCGGAAACACCATATATTTT
CASRESFGNTIYF
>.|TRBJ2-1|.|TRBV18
TGTGCCAGCTCTCCAGGGGGAGGAAACTACAATGAGCAGTTCTTC
CASSPGGGNYNEQFF
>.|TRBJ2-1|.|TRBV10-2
TGCGCCAGCAGTGAGTCGTGGCGGGGATACAATGAGCAGTTCTTC
CASSESWRGYNEQFF
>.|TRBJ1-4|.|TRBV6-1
TGTGCCAGCAGTGACAAAACCTACAGGGCAACTAATGAAAAACTGTTTTTT
CASSDKTYRATNEKLFF
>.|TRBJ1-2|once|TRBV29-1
TGCAGCGTTGAAGGGGGGTTTGGTGGCTACACCTTC
CSVEGGFGGYTF
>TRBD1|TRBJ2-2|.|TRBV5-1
TGCGCCAGCAGCAAGGGACAGGGGTTGGACGGGGAGCTGTTTTTT
CASSKGQGLDGELFF
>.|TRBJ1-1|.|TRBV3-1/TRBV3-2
TGTGCCAGCAGCCGCGAACGATACGGGGAAGCTTTCTTT
CASSRERYGEAFF
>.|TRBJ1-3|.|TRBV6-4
TGTGCCAGCAGGACCCCGGGAGGGGTTACCCGACCTAAACCCTCAAACACCATATATTTT
CASRTPGGVTRPKPSNTIYF
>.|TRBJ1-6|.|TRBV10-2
TGCGCCAGCGGCTCTACCAAGGATTCACCCCTCCACTTT
CASGSTKDSPLHF
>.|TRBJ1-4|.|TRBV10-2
TGCGCCAGCAGTCTGGAGGTAAAGGAAAAACTGTTTTTT
CASSLEVKEKLFF
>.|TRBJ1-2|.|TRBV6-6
TGTGCCAGCAGTTCCGGAGACTATGGCTACACCTTC
CASSSGDYGYTF
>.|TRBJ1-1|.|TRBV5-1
TGCGCCAGCAGCTTGGGTACGGGGGTGAGGACTGAAGCTTTCTTT
CASSLGTGVRTEAFF
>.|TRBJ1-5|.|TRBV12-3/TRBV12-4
TGTGCCAGCAGTTTGGGCCAGCCCCAGCATTTT
CASSLGQPQHF
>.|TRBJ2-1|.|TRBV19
TGTGCCAGTAGTATTTCTGGAACAAATAATAGAGAGCAGTTCTTC
CASSISGTNNREQFF
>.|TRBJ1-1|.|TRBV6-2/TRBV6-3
TGTGCCAGCAGTACCCCGCCCACTGAAGCTTTCTTT
CASSTPPTEAFF
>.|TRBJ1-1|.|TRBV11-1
TGTGCCAGCAGACAGGGTATGAACACTGAAGCTTTCTTT
CASRQGMNTEAFF
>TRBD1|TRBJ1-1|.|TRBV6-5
TGTGCCAGCCGGGACAGGGGGAATATGGGCACTGAAGCTTTCTTT
CASRDRGNMGTEAFF
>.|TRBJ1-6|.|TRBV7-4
TGTGCCAGCAGCTTAGCTTTGGGGGAACCCTATAATTCACCCCTCCACTTT
CASSLALGEPYNSPLHF
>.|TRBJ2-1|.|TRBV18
TGTGCCAGCTCACCGTTCGACTCGTACAATGAGCAGTTCTTC
CASSPFDSYNEQFF
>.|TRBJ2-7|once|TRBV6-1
TGTGCCAGCAGTGAAGCGGCGGGAAGGTCCTGGGTCGGCGAGCAGTACTTC
CASSEAAGRSWVGEQYF
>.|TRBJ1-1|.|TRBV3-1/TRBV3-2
TGTGCCAGCAGCCAAGATATTGGGGGGGCCCCTGAAGCTTTCTTT
CASSQDIGGAPEAFF
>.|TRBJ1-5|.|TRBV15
TGTGCCACCGGCAGAAATCAGCCCCAGCATTTT
CATGRNQPQHF
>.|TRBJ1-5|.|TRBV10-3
TGTGCCATCGGCTCGGCGGAGGGCAATCAGCCCCAGCATTTT
CAIGSAEGNQPQHF
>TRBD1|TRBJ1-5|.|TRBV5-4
TGTGCCAGCAGCTTAGAGGGGGCGAATCAGCCCCAGCATTTT
CASSLEGANQPQHF
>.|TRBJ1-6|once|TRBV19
TGTGCCAGTAGCATCCAAGGCGACAGGCCAAATTCACCCCTCCACTTT
CASSIQGDRPNSPLHF
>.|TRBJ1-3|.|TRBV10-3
TGTGCCATCAGCCCAGGGGCGGACTCTGGAAACACCATATATTTT
CAISPGADSGNTIYF
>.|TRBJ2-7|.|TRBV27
TGTGCCAGCAGTTTTAACGGCAAGTCCTACGAGCAGTACTTC
CASSFNGKSYEQYF
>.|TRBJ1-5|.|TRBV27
TGTGCCAGCAGTTTTGTTGTAGGAGGGGCGCCCCAGCATTTT
CASSFVVGGAPQHF
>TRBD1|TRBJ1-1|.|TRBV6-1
TGTGCCAGCAGTGAAACAGGGGGCGATGTGATGAGGAACACTGAAGCTTTCTTT
CASSETGGDVMRNTEAFF
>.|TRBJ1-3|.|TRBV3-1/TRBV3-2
TGTGCCAGCAGTACCAGGACGGGGATCTCTGGAAACACCATATATTTT
CASSTRTGISGNTIYF